The source of this TCR beta chain is a study of long-term antiretroviral therapy in people with HIV (dated by TCRdb to the early 2020s). For the wider study: The earliest samples were collected about a decade before the 2015 WHO recommendation for immediate ART, when ART was typically delayed until CD4 counts fell. No cross-contamination during QIAcube processing turned up in test extractions that ran a monoclonal T-cell line alongside 33 polyclonal samples. A retrospective serial study tested whether changes in peripheral blood TRB repertoire composition and diversity were associated with ART initiation and durable HIV suppression. Among the 25 to 30 participants with HIV, eleven were female. A total of roughly 200 cryopreserved PBMC samples came from 25 to 35 adults with confirmed HIV infection and were collected serially over a mean of about six years (range 1-12).

As regards this clone: It has no known antigen specificity. The input lacks base qualities; no much larger clone sits a single base away.

Participants were included only if at least one PBMC sample before ART initiation and at least two post-ART samples were available. Every participant with HIV received treatment in the United States of America. Before DNA extraction, cryopreserved samples of about 0.95-11 million PBMC were thawed and washed. At the time of the earliest PBMC sample for each participant with HIV, ages ranged from 23 to 54 years. PBMC samples were contributed by each participant from 1-4 timepoints before ART initiation and 2-8 timepoints after ART initiation, with a median of 7 samples. Serial HIV viral load, CD4+ T-cell count, ART history and demographic data were obtained for every participant. A Qiagen kit on a QIAcube was used to extract genomic DNA from unsorted PBMC, with samples processed in batches of 12. Points the paper makes about the study in general: Compared with controls, HIV repertoires had narrower CDR3 length ranges, and the network structure pointed to an antigen-experienced repertoire that shifted only slightly toward naive after ART. No data were available on ART adherence, viral resistance or therapy changes, limiting inferences about post-ART repertoire changes. A significant increase in TRB diversity was found to be associated with ART initiation, although TRB diversity was observed to remain significantly below that of transplant donor controls even after long-term ART. Samples dated from about 2003 to 2018, and the ART regimens used may be less effective than current ones. Because PBMC availability was limited, only the TCR beta chain was sequenced, with no alpha chain pairing. Unsorted PBMC were profiled instead of sorted CD4+ and CD8+ T cells because pre-ART samples had limited cell numbers. Expanded TRB clones identified before ART initiation dominated the repertoire at all time points, although this dominance fluctuated and declined in many PLHIV after ART.

The immunoSEQ hsTCRB v3.0 assay was used at survey level resolution for TRB variable region sequencing. The target sequencing depth for TRB was about 40,000-50,000 T-cell genomes per sample. Pooled TRB libraries were sequenced on an Illumina MiSeq with a v3 150-cycle kit. In the authors' own workflow: Repertoire analysis ran in R within a reproducible Nextflow workflow covering QC, data transformation and analysis. LymphoSeq2, an R package for AIRR-Seq data exploration, was used to implement custom analyses. After excluding several samples that yielded fewer than 5000 total TRB sequences, approximately 170 HIV repertoires remained for analysis. Of the 188 retained HIV repertoires, 55 to 60 were collected before and about 130 after ART initiation. Repertoires were downsampled to 5000 TRB nucleotide sequences, with summary statistics averaged over 100 downsampling iterations. TRB sequences were retained for analysis only if CDR3 regions of at least seven amino acids were present. A Shannon entropy-derived clonality score and the Gini coefficient were used to measure diversity. In the repertoire networks, any two of the top 5000 CDR3 amino acid sequences were connected whenever the two sequences differed by an edit distance of one. For TRB CDR3 amino acid sequences, GLIPH2 was used to predict antigen specificity groups and MHC restriction. CDR3 amino acid sequences were matched against VDJdb and McPAS-TCR to flag known CMV, EBV, HIV or tissue antigen associations. Pre-ART, post-ART and control groups were compared with Wilcoxon signed-rank tests and Holm-Bonferroni correction. The table comes from immuneACCESS by way of TCRdb, which keeps in-frame sequences with V and J called. Part of the clones is missing from these tables; in studies checked, under half for an unresolved V gene and the rest for unknown reasons. That table gives V, J and clone size, and the DNA gave D and trimming. The sample has 20,000 to 30,000 clones on record, approximately 87% of them singletons. The ten biggest clones cover almost 9% of the sample.

The starting material was unsorted PBMCs, obtained around 5 years after starting antiretroviral therapy. This clonotype was sampled from a man between 40 and 49 years old with HIV.

Here is the DNA: TGCGCCAGCAGCTTGGACTCTTTGGAGCGTCCTGGAAACACCATATATTTT. This is translated as CASSLDSLERPGNTIYF. The receptor chain draws on TRBV5-1 and TRBJ1-3, with the D gene uncertain. V lost 0 bases and J lost 2 bases; the stretch between them is 15 bases long. According to the germline V gene, CDR1 reads SGHRS and CDR2 reads YFSETQ. Its CDR3 holds 17 amino acids, cysteine through phenylalanine. CDR3 DNA is the only sequence kept; it has 51 bases, read in frame from the first base.